The clone carrying this TCR beta chain was seen a single time. As yet, its antigen is unknown. The sample is drawn from a study of OX40 agonist ivuxolimab in advanced cancers. Study at large: Of mixed ages from roughly 23 to 85 and averaging about 60 years, the group was about 80% male. Prior anti-PD-1, anti-PD-L1 or anti-CTLA-4 therapy did not bar entry, and approximately 40% had some.

Whole-study findings and limits: Some of the lowest clonal expansion was seen in partial responders at 0.1-3.0 mg/kg.

Blood was sampled at baseline, cycle 4 day 1, and cycle 7 day 1. Germline V lookup: CDR1 ENHRY, CDR2 SYGVKD. Trimming left V 7 bases short and J 7 bases short, with 16 bases between. The CDR3 runs to 14 residues. Sequencing was performed with immunoSEQ multiplex PCR; in TCRdb, only in-frame clones are kept and a portion is missing. Seen here are 21,000 or so clones, around 86% observed once, and the top ten hold roughly a fifth. The chain is built from TRBV10-3 and TRBJ1-4, with D maybe TRBD1 (5 bases). The starting material was CD4+ or CD8+ T cells sorted from blood, obtained in a trial of the OX40 agonist ivuxolimab. The sequence was obtained from an adult with an advanced solid tumor such as melanoma, head and neck, liver or kidney cancer. DNA for the CDR3: TGTGCCATCACCGCGGGGGGAACAGGTGAAAAACTGTTTTTT. Translation: CAITAGGTGEKLFF.